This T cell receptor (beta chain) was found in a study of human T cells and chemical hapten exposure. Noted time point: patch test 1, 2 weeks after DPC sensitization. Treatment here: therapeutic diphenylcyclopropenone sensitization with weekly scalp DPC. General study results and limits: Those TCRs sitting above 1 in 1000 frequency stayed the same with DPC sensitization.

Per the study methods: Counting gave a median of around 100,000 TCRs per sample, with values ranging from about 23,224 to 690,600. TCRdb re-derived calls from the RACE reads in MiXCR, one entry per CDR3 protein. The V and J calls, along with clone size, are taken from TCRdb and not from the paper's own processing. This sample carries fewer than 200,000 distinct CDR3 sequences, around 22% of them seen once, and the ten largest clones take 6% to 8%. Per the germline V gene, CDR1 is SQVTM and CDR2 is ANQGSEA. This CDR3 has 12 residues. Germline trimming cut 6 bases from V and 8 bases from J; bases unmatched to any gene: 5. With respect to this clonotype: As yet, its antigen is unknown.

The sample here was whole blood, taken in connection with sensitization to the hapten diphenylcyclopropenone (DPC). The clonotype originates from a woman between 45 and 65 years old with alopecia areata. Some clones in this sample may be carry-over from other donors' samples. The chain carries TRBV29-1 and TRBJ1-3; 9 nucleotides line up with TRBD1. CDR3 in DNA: TGCAGCGTGGGACAGGGTTCGGACACCATATATTTT. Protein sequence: CSVGQGSDTIYF.